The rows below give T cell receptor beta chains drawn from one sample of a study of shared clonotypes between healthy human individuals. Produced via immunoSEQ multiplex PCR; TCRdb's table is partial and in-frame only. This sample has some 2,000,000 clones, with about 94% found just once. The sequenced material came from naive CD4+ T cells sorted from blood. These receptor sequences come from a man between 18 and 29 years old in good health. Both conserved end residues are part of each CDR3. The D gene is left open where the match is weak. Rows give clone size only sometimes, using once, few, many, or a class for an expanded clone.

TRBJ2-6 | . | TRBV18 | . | CASSPAGKPGANVLTF | TGTGCCAGCTCACCAGCAGGGAAGCCAGGGGCCAACGTCCTGACTTTC
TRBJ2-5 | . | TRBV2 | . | CASSTYETQYF | TGTGCCAGCAGTACGTATGAGACCCAGTACTTC
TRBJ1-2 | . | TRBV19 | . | CASSIDSSSNYGYTF | TGTGCCAGTAGTATAGATAGTAGCAGCAACTATGGCTACACCTTC
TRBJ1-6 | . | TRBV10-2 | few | CASSRGGEVSPLHF | TGCGCCAGCAGTAGAGGGGGGGAGGTATCACCCCTCCACTTT
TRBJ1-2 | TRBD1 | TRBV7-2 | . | CASSSWTGGGYGYTF | TGTGCCAGCAGCTCCTGGACAGGGGGGGGCTATGGCTACACCTTC
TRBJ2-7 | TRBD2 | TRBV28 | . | CASSLSQRGRSYEQYF | TGTGCCAGCAGTTTGTCCCAGCGGGGCCGCTCCTACGAGCAGTACTTC
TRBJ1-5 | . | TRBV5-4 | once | CASSAGVNQPQHF | TGTGCCAGCAGTGCAGGGGTCAATCAGCCCCAGCATTTT
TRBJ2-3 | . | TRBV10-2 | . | CASGARTVSTDTQYF | TGCGCCAGCGGAGCGCGGACGGTTAGCACAGATACGCAGTATTTT
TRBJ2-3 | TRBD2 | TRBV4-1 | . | CASSQGGREGTDTQYF | TGCGCCAGCAGCCAAGGAGGCAGGGAGGGGACAGATACGCAGTATTTT
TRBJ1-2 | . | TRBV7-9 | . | CASSRMLSGVGYGYTF | TGTGCCAGCAGCCGAATGTTGTCAGGGGTTGGGTATGGCTACACCTTC
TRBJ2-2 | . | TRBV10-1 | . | CASSDSHVFQVGELFF | TGCGCCAGCAGTGACTCACATGTTTTTCAAGTCGGGGAGCTGTTTTTT
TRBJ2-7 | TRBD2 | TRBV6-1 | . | CASSEAAAGGREQYF | TGTGCCAGCAGTGAAGCCGCAGCGGGGGGGCGCGAGCAGTACTTC
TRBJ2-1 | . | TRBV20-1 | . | CSAQVHEQFF | TGCAGTGCTCAGGTCCATGAGCAGTTCTTC
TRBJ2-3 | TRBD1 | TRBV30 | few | CAWSGGQGNYDTQYF | TGTGCCTGGAGCGGAGGACAGGGTAATTACGATACGCAGTATTTT
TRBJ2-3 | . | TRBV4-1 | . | CASSQGPAGQLRDTQYF | TGCGCCAGCAGCCAAGGACCAGCGGGCCAGCTGAGAGATACGCAGTATTTT
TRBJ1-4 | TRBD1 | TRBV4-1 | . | CASSRPGRGANEKLFF | TGCGCCAGCAGCCGCCCGGGCAGGGGGGCTAATGAAAAACTGTTTTTT
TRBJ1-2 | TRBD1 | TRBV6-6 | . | CASSYGTGVNYGYTF | TGTGCCAGCAGTTATGGGACAGGGGTTAACTATGGCTACACCTTC
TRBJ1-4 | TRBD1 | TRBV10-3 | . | CAISPDRGSEKLFF | TGTGCCATCAGTCCGGACAGGGGAAGTGAAAAACTGTTTTTT
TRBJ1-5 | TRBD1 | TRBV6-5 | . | CASSLGQYSNQPQHF | TGTGCCAGCAGCCTGGGACAGTATAGCAATCAGCCCCAGCATTTT
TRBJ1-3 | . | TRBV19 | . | CASCSSGNTIYF | TGTGCCTCCTGCAGCTCTGGAAACACCATATATTTT
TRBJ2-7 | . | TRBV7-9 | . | CASSSRISYEQYF | TGTGCCAGCAGCAGCAGGATCTCCTACGAGCAGTACTTC
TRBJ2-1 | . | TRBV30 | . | CAWSRLGNPLFF | TGTGCCTGGAGTAGGCTAGGCAACCCGTTATTCTTC
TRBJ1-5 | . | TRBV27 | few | CASSPPGNQPQHF | TGTGCCAGCAGTCCCCCTGGCAATCAGCCCCAGCATTTT
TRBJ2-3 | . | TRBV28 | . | CASTLLGANTQYF | TGTGCCAGCACCTTATTGGGGGCGAATACGCAGTATTTT
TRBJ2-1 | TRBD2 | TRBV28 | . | CASGRGLAGGSYNEQFF | TGTGCCAGCGGCCGTGGGCTAGCGGGGGGTTCCTACAATGAGCAGTTCTTC
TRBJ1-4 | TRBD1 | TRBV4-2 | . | CASSQDRPGPGTGDEKLFF | TGTGCCAGCAGCCAAGATCGGCCGGGGCCGGGGACAGGAGATGAAAAACTGTTTTTT
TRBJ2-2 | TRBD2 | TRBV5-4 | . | CASSREGTRGTGELFF | TGTGCCAGCAGCCGGGAGGGGACTAGGGGCACCGGGGAGCTGTTTTTT
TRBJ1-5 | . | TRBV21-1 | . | CASSPVFNQPQHF | TGTGCCAGCAGCCCCGTGTTCAATCAGCCCCAGCATTTT
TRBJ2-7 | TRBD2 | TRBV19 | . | CASRKEAGGKQYF | TGTGCCAGTAGAAAAGAAGCGGGGGGCAAGCAGTACTTC
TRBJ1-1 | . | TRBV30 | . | CAWSPGVGAFF | TGTGCCTGGAGTCCAGGGGTAGGAGCTTTCTTT
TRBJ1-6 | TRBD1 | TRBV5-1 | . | CASSLMTAGQGAVGSPLHF | TGCGCCAGCAGCTTGATGACTGCGGGACAGGGGGCGGTGGGTTCACCCCTCCACTTT
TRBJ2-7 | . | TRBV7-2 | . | CASSQTAQGFYEQYF | TGTGCCAGCAGCCAAACCGCTCAAGGGTTCTACGAGCAGTACTTC
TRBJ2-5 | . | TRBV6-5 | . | CASSYGDGWQETQYF | TGTGCCAGCAGTTACGGGGACGGATGGCAAGAGACCCAGTACTTC
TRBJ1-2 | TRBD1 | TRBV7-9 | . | CASSLEAGGDGYTF | TGTGCCAGCAGCTTAGAAGCAGGGGGCGATGGCTACACCTTC
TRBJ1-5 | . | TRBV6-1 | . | CASSERGPSNQPQHF | TGTGCCAGCAGTGAACGGGGACCAAGCAATCAGCCCCAGCATTTT
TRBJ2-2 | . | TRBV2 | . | CASRGDLDTGELFF | TGTGCCAGCAGAGGGGACCTCGACACCGGGGAGCTGTTTTTT
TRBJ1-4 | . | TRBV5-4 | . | CASSARVDNEKLFF | TGTGCCAGCAGCGCCAGGGTTGATAATGAAAAACTGTTTTTT
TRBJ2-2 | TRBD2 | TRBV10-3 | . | CAITTTTSGSTGELFF | TGTGCCATTACGACCACGACTAGCGGGAGCACCGGGGAGCTGTTTTTT
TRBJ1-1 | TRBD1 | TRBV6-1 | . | CASIRDRGMNTEAFF | TGTGCCAGCATACGGGACAGGGGAATGAACACTGAAGCTTTCTTT
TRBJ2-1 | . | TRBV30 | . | CAHSSGSTLNEQFF | TGTGCTCATTCGTCCGGGTCCACTCTCAATGAGCAGTTCTTC
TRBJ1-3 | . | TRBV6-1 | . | CASSEAKVTRVHLASGNTIYF | TGTGCCAGCAGTGAAGCGAAGGTGACTAGGGTCCACCTCGCCTCTGGAAACACCATATATTTT
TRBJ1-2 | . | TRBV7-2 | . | CASSLGGPYYGYTF | TGTGCCAGCAGCCTCGGGGGGCCTTACTATGGCTACACCTTC
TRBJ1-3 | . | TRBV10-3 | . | CAISASGSSGNTIYF | TGTGCCATCAGTGCTTCAGGGAGCTCTGGAAACACCATATATTTT
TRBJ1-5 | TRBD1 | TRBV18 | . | CASSPGTGERPQHF | TGTGCCAGCTCACCCGGGACAGGGGAGCGGCCCCAGCATTTT
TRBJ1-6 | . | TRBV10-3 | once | CAISAGLNSPLHF | TGTGCCATCAGTGCGGGCCTTAATTCACCCCTCCACTTT
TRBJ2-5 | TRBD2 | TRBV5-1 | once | CASSSPTSGGSEETQYF | TGCGCCAGCAGCTCTCCGACTAGCGGGGGATCTGAAGAGACCCAGTACTTC
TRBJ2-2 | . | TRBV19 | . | CASNSAGSGTGELFF | TGTGCCAGTAATTCGGCGGGGTCGGGCACCGGGGAGCTGTTTTTT
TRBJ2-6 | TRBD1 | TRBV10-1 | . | CASRDRVPSGANVLTF | TGCGCCAGCAGGGACAGGGTACCCTCTGGGGCCAACGTCCTGACTTTC
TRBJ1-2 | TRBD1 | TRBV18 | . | CASSPTGENGYTF | TGTGCCAGCTCACCGACAGGGGAAAATGGCTACACCTTC
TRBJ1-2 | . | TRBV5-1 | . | CASSPLSGTSDYGYTF | TGCGCCAGCAGCCCCCTGAGCGGGACGTCTGACTATGGCTACACCTTC
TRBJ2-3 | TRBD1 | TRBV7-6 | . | CASSLVRDRGTDTQYF | TGTGCCAGCAGCTTAGTCCGGGACAGGGGCACAGATACGCAGTATTTT
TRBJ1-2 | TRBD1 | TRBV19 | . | CASRRDRVSGYTF | TGTGCCAGTAGGCGGGACAGGGTGTCTGGCTACACCTTC
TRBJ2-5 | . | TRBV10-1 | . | CASSLTTEYF | TGCGCCAGCAGTCTGACTACTGAGTACTTC
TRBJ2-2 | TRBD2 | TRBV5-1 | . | CASSLPLAGGPGSGELFF | TGCGCCAGCAGCTTACCACTAGCGGGAGGCCCTGGTTCGGGGGAGCTGTTTTTT
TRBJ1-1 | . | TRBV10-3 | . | CATRDGIEENTEAFF | TGTGCCACCCGGGACGGAATAGAGGAGAACACTGAAGCTTTCTTT
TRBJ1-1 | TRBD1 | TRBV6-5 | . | CASTITGGRGEAFF | TGTGCCAGCACCATTACAGGGGGTCGCGGTGAAGCTTTCTTT